This section outlines one T cell receptor (beta chain) sequence together with its context. No antigen is known for it. Per-base qualities were not stored, and no clone one base away is much larger. In total, about 650 healthy bone marrow donors made up the cohort. All cohort members were sampled while nominally healthy, although unrecorded immune exposures were likely present. The donor was CMV seropositive and was included in the group of 290 or so seropositive cohort members. A peripheral blood sample was provided by each donor, and peripheral blood mononuclear cells were used for TCR beta sequencing. Genomic DNA was extracted from the blood cell samples with the Qiagen DNeasy Blood Extraction Kit. The data were obtained in a study of cytomegalovirus exposure and HLA in healthy donors (dated by TCRdb to 2017 to 2019). For the wider study: An earlier analysis of roughly 570 of the donors reported approximately 300 Gb of sequence data and around 110 million unique TCR beta sequences obtained from approximately 180 million T cells. Around 330 gigabases of sequencing data and around 88 million unique TCR sequences made up an early release that covered fewer than 650 HLA-typed donors. Of the roughly 390 genotyped donors, 70% to 90% were placed in the genetic ancestry cluster associated with self-reported Caucasian donors. The aim of the study was to test whether cataloging public T cell receptors could identify signatures of past pathogen exposure. The T cell repertoires of under 700 subjects were profiled by immunosequencing and related to cytomegalovirus serostatus. In addition to the first cohort of around 670 subjects, a separate validation cohort of approximately 110 different subjects was used. To predict cytomegalovirus infection status, the study combined high-throughput TCR immunosequencing, statistical association of individual TCRs with disease status, and machine learning. In a later analysis, previously published TCR beta repertoires from 666 donors were re-analyzed and high-resolution HLA genotyping was added so that TCR occurrence patterns could be studied. Rather than using new phenotypic data, the later analysis identified candidate immune exposures from TCR beta sequences and from how often those sequences occurred across donors. To decide whether each TCR beta V gene segment behaved as functional or pseudogenic, an earlier analysis of several hundred of the donors relied on high-throughput TCR beta sequencing. Donor age, sex, ethnicity and CMV serostatus were collected together with the repertoire data. A later genetic analysis took genome-wide SNP genotypes for about 60% of the roughly 670 donors and used that subset as a discovery cohort. Every discovery cohort repertoire had been produced on one sequencing platform. Both class I and class II loci were covered by HLA typing, at four-digit resolution. The number of donors typed differed by locus, with 629-630 for A, B, C, DRB1 and DQB1, approximately 500 for DQA1, over 600 for DPA1, and over 400 for DPB1. Roughly five DR-DQ haplotypes were handled as single units for association and clustering, since linkage in the cohort was strong. Among 300 to 500 genotyped donors of the cohort, an average of around 220,000 unique TCR beta nucleotide sequences was sequenced per donor, of which about 18% were non-productive. What the work shows at the level of the full study, not this receptor alone: A later genetic analysis reported fewer N-insertions in productive TCRs among donors in an Asian-associated ancestry cluster than the roughly 700-donor mean. Over 15 rarely observed V segments, including chromosome 9 orphons, were excluded from the earlier analysis of some 590 of the donors because counts were too low. A later genetic analysis associated a missense DCLRE1C variant with V-gene and J-gene trimming of TCR beta chains, and an independent cohort replicated the association. A further reported finding was that TCR beta sequences accurately predicted the HLA-A and HLA-B alleles for most subjects in the first cohort. Most CMV-associated TCR beta chains appeared to be HLA-restricted in a later analysis, and the HLA associations seemed to be driven largely by CMV exposure. According to a later analysis, TCR association rates differed among HLA loci, with DRB1 alleles showing the most associated TCRs and HLA-C alleles showing the fewest. Linkage disequilibrium might explain the correlated functional status among segregating V segments, but an unknown experimental factor could not be excluded. Immune exposure information for the cohort was limited to CMV serostatus. Cytomegalovirus status was reported to be diagnosed by the classifier with high specificity and sensitivity in both the original and validation cohorts. Sequencing depth was assumed to be roughly uniform across donors in the presence/absence analyses, though that assumption may not hold. The authors suggested that the approach could potentially be extended to other disease states and immunological phenotypes. The study gave a list of some 150 TCR beta chains associated with cytomegalovirus. In a later analysis, around 15,000 TCR beta sequences were associated with specific HLA alleles at a false discovery rate of 0.05. A later analysis reported that several top co-occurrence clusters appeared linked to parvovirus B19, influenza, CMV and Epstein-Barr virus. In an earlier analysis of roughly 500 of the donors, most TCR beta V segments appeared in productive rearrangements about 90% or about 30% of the time, broadly matching IMGT annotations. This cohort had only TCR beta chains sequenced, and the lack of alpha or paired-chain data limited which features could be detected. A group of highly shared sequence variants was considered likely to be a technical artifact of the sequencing pipeline. Across donors, most TCR sequences were observed very rarely, whereas some public TCRs were present in many individuals. Assigning TCR associations to individual alleles was difficult when HLA alleles, especially DR and DQ, strongly co-occurred. Because HLA typing was missing for some donors at each locus, association tests included only the typed subset. Because the 87-base-pair reads could not distinguish some IMGT-functional V segments, including TRBV6-2 and TRBV6-3, those segments were excluded. Compared with equally common non-associated chains, HLA-associated TCR beta chains in a later analysis were more clonally expanded and had lower generation probabilities. A few of the identified cytomegalovirus-associated TCR beta chains were confirmed in vitro to be specific for cytomegalovirus antigens.

Clipping removes 5 bases from V and 4 bases from J, with 4 as the unmatched junction base count. The CDR3 sequence holds 13 residues, the cysteine and phenylalanine included. This entry keeps only the CDR3 DNA: 39 bases, framed from base 1. For CDR1 and CDR2, the germline V gene (reference sequence) lists SSHAT and FNYEAQ. Library construction relied on the immunoSEQ multiplex PCR assay. The multiplex PCR relied on a mix of 60 forward primers for TCR Vbeta segments and 13 reverse primers for TCR Jbeta segments. Amplification of the CDR3 region of rearranged TCR beta genes was performed with a multiplex PCR assay on genomic DNA. On the Illumina HiSeq System, the amplified TCR beta libraries were sequenced as 87-base-pair reads. The authors' pipeline ran thus. In a later analysis, tens of millions of unique TCR beta chains were counted across the roughly 610 repertoires, and roughly 11 million of these chains were shared by at least two donors. To remove PCR and sequencing errors, raw reads were error-corrected and collapsed into unique sequences using a nearest-neighbor algorithm that merged closely related sequences. To assign V, D and J gene segments, CDR3 sequences were aligned to IMGT reference sequences. For a sequence to be retained, a match of at least six nucleotides was required to both a V gene segment and a J gene segment. Rearrangements were called productive when the CDR3 lacked stop codons and stayed in frame with V and J; all others were non-productive. CDR3 was defined by IMGT convention, running from the second conserved V-encoded cysteine to the conserved J-encoded phenylalanine. In an earlier analysis of around 570 of the donors, sequences lacking an unambiguous match to a single V gene segment were excluded. In an earlier analysis of some 590 of the donors, V segments were called functional above 56.7% productive rearrangements and were called segregating when the between-donor standard deviation exceeded 5%. A statistical classification framework was developed to diagnose cytomegalovirus status using the catalog of TCR beta chain sequences. In a later analysis, V and J genes were assigned by comparing TCR nucleotide sequences against IMGT/GENE-DB human TR gene sequences. In a later analysis, CDR3 sequences and most-parsimonious VDJ recombination scenarios were assigned using the TCRdist pipeline. In a later analysis, each TCR beta chain was defined by its CDR3 amino acid sequence together with its V-gene family, and reads lacking a unique V-gene family were excluded. To address suspected cross-contamination and a sequencing artifact, a later analysis removed 592 highly shared, low-generation-probability nucleotide sequences. In a later analysis, a clonal expansion index was calculated for each public chain from normalized within-repertoire ranks of inferred template counts. In a later analysis, generation probabilities were computed with a VDJ recombination model fitted to out-of-frame rearrangements, and the resulting probabilities were checked against IGoR. In a later analysis, TCR-TCR, TCR-HLA and TCR-CMV co-occurrence was scored with hypergeometric tests, and a repertoire-size bias correction was applied to TCR pairs. False discovery rates were estimated in a later analysis by permuting HLA or CMV assignments 20 times. In a later analysis, co-occurring TCRs were grouped with DBSCAN, and TCRdist sequence similarity was added when clustering was performed within HLA-allele-positive subsets. For co-occurrence clustering, repertoires with fewer than 30,000 or more than 120,000 public chains were excluded, along with about five repertoires with anomalous nucleotide sharing. What TCRdb holds here is the immuneACCESS table cut down to in-frame rearrangements. Part of the clones is not present; checked against another copy, under half of the missing clones reflect an unresolved V gene, and the others are unexplained. V and J calls plus clone size are reproduced from that table; the DNA served to infer D and trimming. This sample lists roughly 150,000 clones; around three fifths were detected once. The top ten hold approximately 2.9% of the sample.

Input material: PBMCs. The clonotype comes from a woman aged 30 to 39 in good health and CMV-seropositive. The V and J genes are TRBV7-7 and TRBJ1-1, with TRBD1 identical over 7 junction bases. CDR3 sequence: CASSVTGSTEAFF. The nucleotide sequence reads as follows: TGTGCCAGCAGCGTGACAGGGAGCACTGAAGCTTTCTTT.